This T cell receptor (beta chain) was retrieved from a study of long-term antiretroviral therapy in people with HIV. Broader study findings: Therapy changes, viral resistance and ART adherence were not documented in the available data. Diversity rose after ART but stayed below transplant donor controls. Repertoires in HIV (unlike those of controls) had narrower CDR3 length ranges.

At survey level, the immunoSEQ assay was run in its v3.0 version. Libraries were prepared by immunoSEQ multiplex PCR; TCRdb keeps only in-frame clonotypes and omits some of them. The sample has 20,000 to 30,000 clones, approximately 87% seen once; the top ten hold almost 9%. As regards this clone: Antigen: not known.

The CDR3 is made up of 15 amino acids. Germline V CDR1 and CDR2: MGHDK, SYGVNS. Trimming left V 3 bases short and J 0 bases short, with 9 bases between. The clonotype comes from a man in his forties with HIV. The sequencing used unsorted PBMCs, collected about 5 years after starting antiretroviral therapy. The V call is TRBV25-1, the J call TRBJ1-5; maybe TRBD1 (6 bases). CDR3 in DNA: TGTGCCAGCAGTGAGACAGGCAATAGCAATCAGCCCCAGCATTTT. Translated, it gives CASSETGNSNQPQHF. The variable domain in full, with the rest retrieved from reference TRBV25-1 and TRBJ1-5, is EADIYQTPRYLVIGTGKKITLECSQTMGHDKMYWYQQDPGMELHLIHYSYGVNSTEKGDLSSESTVSRIRTEHFPLTLESARPSHTSQYLCASSETGNSNQPQHFGDGTRLSIL.